Presented here are 29 T cell receptor beta chains from one specimen sequenced in a study of OX40 agonist ivuxolimab in advanced cancers. Libraries were prepared by immunoSEQ multiplex PCR; TCRdb keeps only in-frame clonotypes and omits some of them. The table has about 72,000 clones, just over 85% seen once; the top ten hold about 0.9%. Source: CD4+ or CD8+ T cells sorted from blood, taken in a trial of the OX40 agonist ivuxolimab. The source of these receptors is an adult with an advanced solid tumor such as melanoma, head and neck, liver or kidney cancer.

In its sample, this clone was seen once. The V gene is TRBV29-1, the J gene TRBJ2-5; the match to TRBD2 covers 9 bases. The CDR3 length is 14 residues. The ends lost 6 bases at V and 5 bases at J; junction bases unmatched: 10. CDR1 is SQVTM, CDR2 ANQGSEA, per germline. The CDR3 DNA is TGCAGCGTCCGTGGGACTAGCTACGGTGAGACCCAGTACTTC. This gives the protein CSVRGTSYGETQYF. Complete variable domain (other parts from reference TRBV29-1 and TRBJ2-5): SAVISQKPSRDICQRGTSLTIQCQVDSQVTMMFWYRQQPGQSLTLIATANQGSEATYESGFVIDKFPISRPNLTFSTLTVSNMSPEDSSIYLCSVRGTSYGETQYFGPGTRLLVL.

The chain uses TRBV18 and TRBJ2-7; either TRBD1 or TRBD2 may fit D (5 bases each). Germline CDR1 KGHSH, CDR2 LQKENI. The V end was cut by 6 bases, the J end by 3 bases, with 18 bases between. CDR3 length equals 15 residues. CDR3 region: CASSPRDAGVYEQYF. CDR3 DNA: TGTGCCAGCTCCCCCCGGGACGCAGGAGTCTACGAGCAGTACTTC.

The rearrangement uses TRBV18 and TRBJ2-5; a weak D match, TRBD2 (6 bases). Looked up from germline, CDR1 is KGHSH and CDR2 is LQKENI. Trimming took 3 bases from V and 3 from J, leaving 8 bases between them. This CDR3 is built from 13 residues. The CDR3 nucleotides read TGTGCCAGCTCACCCAGACTAGAAGAGACCCAGTACTTC. Translated: CASSPRLEETQYF.

This chain connects TRBV6-6 to TRBJ2-7; 7 nucleotides match TRBD1. Losses at the gene ends were 6 bases for V and 5 bases for J; bases not matched to a gene: 10. The CDR3 sequence is 14 residues long. CDR1 MNHNY and CDR2 SVGAGI come from the germline V gene (reference sequence). The CDR3 loop reads CASSVRGGNNEQYF. The CDR3 DNA sequence: TGTGCCAGCAGCGTCAGAGGGGGCAACAACGAGCAGTACTTC.

V is TRBV5-5 and J is TRBJ2-6, with TRBD1 identical over 7 bases. The J segment lost 0 bases and the V segment lost 7 bases, leaving 7 bases of the junction unmatched. The germline V gene has CDR1 SGHKS and CDR2 YYEKEE (reference sequence). This CDR3 is 16 amino acids long. CDR3 sequence (DNA): TGTGCCAGCCTGGGACAGCGAAGCTCTGGGGCCAACGTCCTGACTTTC. Residues: CASLGQRSSGANVLTF.

The chain recombines TRBV18 with TRBJ2-7; 7 positions match TRBD1. Germline loops: CDR1 KGHSH, CDR2 LQKENI. This CDR3 is 15 amino acids long. The V gene end was trimmed by 3 bases and the J gene end by 4 bases; junction bases not matched to a gene: 9. The CDR3 reads CASSPLQGPGYEQYF. DNA of the CDR3: TGTGCCAGCTCACCTCTACAGGGGCCTGGGTACGAGCAGTACTTC. The full variable domain, rest sourced from reference TRBV18 and TRBJ2-7, is NAGVMQNPRHLVRRRGQEARLRCSPMKGHSHVYWYRQLPEEGLKFMVYLQKENIIDESGMPKERFSAEFPKEGPSILRIQQVVRGDSAAYFCASSPLQGPGYEQYFGPGTRLTVT.

The chain recombines TRBV7-9 with TRBJ1-5; the D is unclear. Germline CDR1 reads SEHNR; CDR2 reads FQNEAQ (reference sequence). The V and J ends lost 10 bases and 0 bases respectively, with 16 bases between them. The CDR3 is 15 amino acids. CDR3 coding DNA: TGTGCCACTAGCCCGGGGAGTAATAGCAATCAGCCCCAGCATTTT. Protein: CATSPGSNSNQPQHF.

V and J are TRBV6-5 and TRBJ1-5, with D unresolved. This CDR3 spans 14 amino acids. V lost 5 bases to trimming and J lost 0 bases, with 8 bases between them. From germline, CDR1 is MNHEY and CDR2 SVGAGI. CDR3 in amino acids: CASSELYSNQPQHF. Here the CDR3 DNA reads TGTGCCAGCAGTGAACTATATAGCAATCAGCCCCAGCATTTT.

This chain links TRBV28 with TRBJ2-7; D remains unclear. This CDR3 has 11 amino acids. CDR1 and CDR2 from the germline V gene are MDHEN and SYDVKM. V was clipped by 4 bases and J by 4 bases, with 5 bases between them. DNA of the CDR3: TGTGCCAGCAGTTCCCTTTACGAGCAGTACTTC. Its translation is CASSSLYEQYF.

The gene calls are TRBV5-1 and TRBJ2-5; D gene ambiguous. V dropped 1 base and J dropped 4 bases, with 5 bases sitting between them. The CDR3 is 12 amino acids. Looked up from germline, CDR1 is SGHRS and CDR2 is YFSETQ. The CDR3 reads CASSLMGETQYF. The DNA of the CDR3 is TGCGCCAGCAGCTTGATGGGAGAGACCCAGTACTTC. Full variable domain (remainder filled in from reference TRBV5-1 and TRBJ2-5): KAGVTQTPRYLIKTRGQQVTLSCSPISGHRSVSWYQQTPGQGLQFLFEYFSETQRNKGNFPGRFSGRQFSNSRSEMNVSTLELGDSALYLCASSLMGETQYFGPGTRLLVL.

The J gene is TRBJ1-1, the V gene TRBV7-2; D gene unclear. CDR3 length: 13 residues. Germline loops: CDR1 SGHTA, CDR2 FQGNSA. Deletions cut 3 bases from V and 3 bases from J, with 8 bases between. The CDR3 region is CASSLVGDTEAFF. The CDR3 nucleotides are TGTGCCAGCAGCTTGGTTGGCGACACTGAAGCTTTCTTT.

The V and J genes are TRBV6-5 and TRBJ2-2; TRBD1 might be the D (6 bases). V was trimmed by 6 bases and J by 5 bases, leaving 13 bases between them. The germline V gene encodes CDR1 MNHEY and CDR2 SVGAGI. The CDR3 has 14 residues. CDR3 amino acids: CASRGHGITGELFF. The CDR3 DNA follows: TGTGCCAGCAGGGGACATGGCATTACCGGGGAGCTGTTTTTT.

The V call is TRBV2, the J call TRBJ2-7; 8 positions agree with TRBD2. The V gene end was trimmed by 1 base and the J gene end by 5 bases; junction bases not matched to a gene: 7. Germline assignment: CDR1 SNHLY and CDR2 FYNNEI. The CDR3 runs 15 residues. Here the CDR3 DNA reads TGTGCCAGCAGTGAAGTCATAGGGACTAGTCACGAGCAGTACTTC. The encoded protein is CASSEVIGTSHEQYF. Together with reference TRBV2 and TRBJ2-7, the CDR3 gives the full variable domain: EPEVTQTPSHQVTQMGQEVILRCVPISNHLYFYWYRQILGQKVEFLVSFYNNEISEKSEIFDDQFSVERPDGSNFTLKIRSTKLEDSAMYFCASSEVIGTSHEQYFGPGTRLTVT.

J is TRBJ1-1 and V is TRBV27, with 12 bases that match TRBD1. V shed 10 bases, J shed 1 base, and the junction held 4 bases outside the gene matches. The CDR3 consists of 14 residues. The germline CDR1 and CDR2 sequences are MNHEY and SMNVEV (reference sequence). The CDR3 loop reads CATGTGGKNTEAFF. The DNA of the CDR3 is TGTGCCACTGGGACAGGGGGCAAGAACACTGAAGCTTTCTTT.

The CDR3 sequence is CASSGMGYHEQYF. The DNA of the CDR3 is TGTGCCAGCAGTGGCATGGGCTACCACGAGCAGTACTTC. The chain combines TRBV6-5 with TRBJ2-7, with D hard to call. The CDR3 has 13 amino acids. Looked up from germline, CDR1 is MNHEY and CDR2 is SVGAGI. V lost 5 bases and J 5 bases, leaving 13 bases between the germline ends.

The chain joins TRBV10-3 to TRBJ2-1, with D possibly being TRBD1 or TRBD2 (6 bases each). Trimming took off 3 bases at V and 6 bases at J, with 15 bases between the two ends. In germline, CDR1 is ENHRY, CDR2 SYGVKD. This CDR3 region has 15 residues. The CDR3 sequence: CAISDGGVGGNEQFF. DNA for the CDR3: TGTGCCATCAGTGATGGGGGCGTGGGGGGCAATGAGCAGTTCTTC.

V is TRBV6-1 and J is TRBJ1-6, with D perhaps matching TRBD1 (5 bases). The CDR3 covers 13 residues. The V gene's germline CDR1 is MNHNS and CDR2 SASEGT. V was cut by 6 bases and J by 13 bases, with 16 bases left in between. CDR3 in amino acids: CASRDGTQIPLHF. CDR3 in DNA: TGTGCCAGCAGAGACGGGACCCAGATTCCCCTCCACTTT.

This clone has more than one count but fewer than ten. The rearrangement uses TRBV6-6 and TRBJ2-3; 14 bases align to TRBD2. CDR1 is MNHNY and CDR2 is SVGAGI in the germline V gene (reference sequence). CDR3 size: 14 residues. V dropped 7 bases and J dropped 5; count of bases not matched to a gene: 2. The CDR3 DNA follows: TGTGCCAGCACCGGGACTAGCGGGGGAGATACGCAGTATTTT. It is translated as CASTGTSGGDTQYF.

The chain is built from TRBV4-1 and TRBJ1-5; TRBD1 agrees at 7 bases. The CDR3 is 16 amino acids. Germline values: CDR1 MGHRA, CDR2 YSYEKL. V dropped 1 base and J dropped 6; count of bases not matched to a gene: 9. The CDR3, as DNA: TGCGCCAGCAGCCAAGGGAGGGACAGCCGAGGTCAGCCCCAGCATTTT. It is translated as CASSQGRDSRGQPQHF.

The chain links TRBV7-2 to TRBJ1-3; 7 bases match TRBD1. J gave up 2 bases and V 5 bases, and 9 bases lay outside the gene matches. The CDR3 has 16 residues. The germline V gene encodes CDR1 SGHTA and CDR2 FQGNSA. The CDR3 nucleotides are TGTGCCAGCAGCCGGACAGGCGGCTTACCTGGAAACACCATATATTTT. Translation: CASSRTGGLPGNTIYF. Full variable domain (rest looked up from reference TRBV7-2 and TRBJ1-3): GAGVSQSPSNKVTEKGKDVELRCDPISGHTALYWYRQSLGQGLEFLIYFQGNSAPDKSGLPSDRFSAERTGGSVSTLTIQRTQQEDSAVYLCASSRTGGLPGNTIYFGEGSWLTVV.

This chain joins TRBV29-1 and TRBJ1-2; D is possibly TRBD1 (6 bases). CDR1 is SQVTM, CDR2 ANQGSEA, per germline. The CDR3 contains 12 residues. V lost 6 bases, J lost 8 bases, and 16 bases lay in between. This chain's CDR3 is CSVLRGAGGYTF. The CDR3 bases are TGCAGCGTCCTAAGGGGGGCAGGGGGCTACACCTTC.

CDR3 amino acids: CASSKWTGAQETQYF. Here the CDR3 DNA reads TGTGCCAGCAGCAAATGGACAGGTGCTCAAGAGACCCAGTACTTC. The chain uses TRBV5-6 and TRBJ2-5, with 7 bases matching TRBD1. The CDR3 sequence is 15 residues long. Germline values: CDR1 SGHDT, CDR2 YYEEEE. Losses at the gene ends were 4 bases for V and 2 bases for J; bases not matched to a gene: 8.

The chain has TRBV11-3 and TRBJ1-2; 7 bases fit TRBD1. After removal of 5 bases from V and 6 bases from J, the junction contained 9 bases not matched to a gene. The germline gives CDR1 SGHNT, CDR2 YENEEA. The CDR3 covers 14 residues. CDR3 nucleotides: TGTGCCAGCAGCCGTCGACAGGGTCCGGATGGCTACACCTTC. Translation gives CASSRRQGPDGYTF.

In nucleotides, the CDR3 is TGTGCCAGCGGGGGGGGGATCTCCTACGAGCAGTACTTC. Amino acid sequence: CASGGGISYEQYF. The chain employs TRBV6-5 and TRBJ2-7, with 7 bases identical to TRBD2. CDR3 length: 13 amino acids. In germline, CDR1 is MNHEY, CDR2 SVGAGI. V was pared by 8 bases and J by 0 bases, with 4 bases of the junction left unmatched.

The rearrangement joins TRBV2 to TRBJ1-6, with 10 bases lining up with TRBD1. The CDR3 length is 13 residues. CDR1 is SNHLY, CDR2 FYNNEI, per germline. The V segment lost 6 bases and the J segment 10 bases; nucleotides outside the gene matches: 3. In nucleotides, the CDR3 is TGTGCCAGCAGCAGGACAGGGGGATCACCCCTCCACTTT. Translated, it gives CASSRTGGSPLHF.

This chain uses TRBV6-6 with TRBJ1-1, with a weak D call TRBD1 (6 bases). The CDR3 length is 14 residues. Trimming left V 2 bases short and J 1 base short, with 8 bases between. Germline values: CDR1 MNHNY, CDR2 SVGAGI (reference sequence). DNA for the CDR3: TGTGCCAGCAGTTACGACAGGAAGAACACTGAAGCTTTCTTT. It encodes CASSYDRKNTEAFF.

The V and J genes are TRBV4-3 and TRBJ2-6, with 8 bases identical to TRBD1. V shed 3 bases, J shed 0 bases, and the junction held 10 bases outside the gene matches. Germline loops: CDR1 LGHNA, CDR2 YSLEER. CDR3 length: 19 residues. In DNA, the CDR3 is TGCGCCAGCAGCCAGACTCCGGGACAGGTTTACTCTGGGGCCAACGTCCTGACTTTC. Its translation: CASSQTPGQVYSGANVLTF.

The gene calls are TRBV18 and TRBJ1-2, with TRBD1 matching 7 bases. Germline V gene lookup returns CDR1 KGHSH and CDR2 LQKENI. J lost 2 bases, V lost 3 bases, and 9 bases had no gene match. This CDR3 spans 16 amino acids. CDR3: CASSPLSTGDNYGYTF. The CDR3 region has the DNA TGTGCCAGCTCACCTCTATCTACAGGGGACAACTATGGCTACACCTTC.

The V gene is TRBV5-4, the J gene TRBJ2-7; D gene unclear. Deletions cut 2 bases from V and 4 bases from J, with 7 bases between. CDR3 length: 12 residues. CDR1 and CDR2 (germline): SGHNT, YYREEE (reference sequence). CDR3 protein: CASSFDGYEQYF. CDR3 coding DNA: TGTGCCAGCAGCTTCGACGGTTACGAGCAGTACTTC.